This T cell receptor beta chain was identified in a study of technical replicates of blood from a few donors. Assay: immunoSEQ multiplex PCR; the TCRdb copy retains only in-frame clones and omits some. Of roughly 80,000 clones detected, approximately 89% appear once; the ten largest clones hold approximately 0.42%. CDR3 size: 14 residues. CDR1 is SGHAT, CDR2 FQNNGV, per germline. The trim removed 1 base at V and 5 bases at J, leaving 2 bases unmatched. The sequenced sample consisted of T cells isolated from PBMCs. This sequence was found in a human donor in good health. The J gene is TRBJ2-5, the V gene TRBV11-2; 9 bases are a match to TRBD1. CDR3 DNA: TGTGCCAGCAGCTTAGTAGGGACAGGGGAGACCCAGTACTTC. Encoded protein: CASSLVGTGETQYF. Combining the CDR3 with reference TRBV11-2 and TRBJ2-5 gives the whole variable domain EAGVAQSPRYKIIEKRQSVAFWCNPISGHATLYWYQQILGQGPKLLIQFQNNGVVDDSQLPKDRFSAERLKGVDSTLKIQPAKLEDSAVYLCASSLVGTGETQYFGPGTRLLVL.